This paragraph reports one T cell receptor beta chain. Antigen: not known. This sample is part of a study of post-analysis software for immune sequencing data. Findings and limits, study-wide: In patients, about 5 TRBV segments were more frequent than in controls, with TRBV5-6, TRBV5-1 and TRBV20-1 among them.

Trimming removed 8 bases at V and 10 bases at J, with 20 bases between. The CDR3 runs 13 residues. CDR1 is MNHEY, CDR2 SVGAGI, per germline. Unique-molecular-identifier-tagged TCR beta cDNA libraries were used. MiXCR, run by TCRdb on the PCR reads, gives a single entry per CDR3 protein. Of some 800,000 distinct CDR3 sequences listed, about 43% are singletons. The sample consisted of blood. The receptor was isolated from a girl between 5 and 17 years old with multiple sclerosis. V is TRBV6-5 and J is TRBJ1-2; D is unclear. CDR3 protein: CASSPGPLSVYTF. The CDR3 DNA is TGTGCCAGCTCCCCAGGCCCTCTAAGCGTCTACACCTTC.